This T cell receptor (beta chain) was recorded in a study of blood T cell repertoires in COVID-19. This clone has a handful of counts. The method was immunoSEQ multiplex PCR; TCRdb's version includes in-frame clones alone and lacks a portion of them. This sample has under 300,000 clones, with more than 65% found just once. The length of the CDR3 is 13 residues. Trimming cost V 2 bases and J 8 bases, with 11 bases left between them. Germline loops: CDR1 SGHNT, CDR2 YYREEE (reference sequence). The receptor was isolated from a woman aged 40 to 55 who had recovered from COVID-19. The chain couples TRBV5-4 to TRBJ2-4, with D perhaps TRBD2 (5 bases). Sequencing was performed on peripheral blood. The CDR3 region has the DNA TGTGCCAGCAGCTTCGACGAGGGAGACATTCAGTACTTC. The encoded protein is CASSFDEGDIQYF.